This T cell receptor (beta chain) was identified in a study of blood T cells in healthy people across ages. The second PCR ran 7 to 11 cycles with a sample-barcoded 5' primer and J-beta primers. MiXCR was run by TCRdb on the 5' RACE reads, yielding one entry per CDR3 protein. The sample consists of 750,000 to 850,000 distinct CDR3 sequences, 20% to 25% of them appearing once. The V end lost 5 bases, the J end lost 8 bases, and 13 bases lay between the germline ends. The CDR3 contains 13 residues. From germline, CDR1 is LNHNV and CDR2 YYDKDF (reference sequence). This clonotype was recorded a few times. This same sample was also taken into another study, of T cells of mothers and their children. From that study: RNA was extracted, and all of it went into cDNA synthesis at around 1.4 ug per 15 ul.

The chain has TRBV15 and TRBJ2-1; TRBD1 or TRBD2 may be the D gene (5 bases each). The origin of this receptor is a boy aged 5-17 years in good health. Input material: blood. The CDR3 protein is CATSGGGADEQFF. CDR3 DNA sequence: TGTGCCACCAGCGGGGGTGGGGCGGATGAGCAGTTCTTC.